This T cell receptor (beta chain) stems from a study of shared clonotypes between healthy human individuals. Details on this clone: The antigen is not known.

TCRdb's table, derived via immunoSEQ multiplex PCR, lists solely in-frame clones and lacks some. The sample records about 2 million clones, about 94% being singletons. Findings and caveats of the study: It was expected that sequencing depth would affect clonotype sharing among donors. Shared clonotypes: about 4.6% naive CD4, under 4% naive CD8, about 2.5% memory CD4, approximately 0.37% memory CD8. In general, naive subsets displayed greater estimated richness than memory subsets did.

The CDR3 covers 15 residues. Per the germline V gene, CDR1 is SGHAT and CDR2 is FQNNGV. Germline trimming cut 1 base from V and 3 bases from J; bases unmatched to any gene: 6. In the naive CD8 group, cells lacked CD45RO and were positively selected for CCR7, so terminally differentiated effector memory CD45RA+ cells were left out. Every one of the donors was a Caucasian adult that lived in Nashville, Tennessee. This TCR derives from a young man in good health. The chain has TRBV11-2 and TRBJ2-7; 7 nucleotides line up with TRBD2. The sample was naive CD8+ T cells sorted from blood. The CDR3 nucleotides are TGTGCCAGCAGCTTAGTTCCAGCGGGGAACTACGAGCAGTACTTC. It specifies CASSLVPAGNYEQYF.